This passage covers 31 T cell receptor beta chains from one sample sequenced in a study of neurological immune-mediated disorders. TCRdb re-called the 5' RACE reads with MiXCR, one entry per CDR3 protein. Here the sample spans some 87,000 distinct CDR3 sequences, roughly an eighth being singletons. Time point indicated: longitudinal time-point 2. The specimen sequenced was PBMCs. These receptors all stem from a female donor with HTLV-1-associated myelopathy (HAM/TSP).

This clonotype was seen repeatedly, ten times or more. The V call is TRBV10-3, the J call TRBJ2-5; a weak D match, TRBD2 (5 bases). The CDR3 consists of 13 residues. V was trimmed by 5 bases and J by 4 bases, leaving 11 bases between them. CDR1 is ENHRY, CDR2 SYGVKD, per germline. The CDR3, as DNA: TGTGCCATCAGTTCCGGCGGAGGAGAGACCCAGTACTTC. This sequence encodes CAISSGGGETQYF.

CDR3 bases: TGTGCCTGGAGTCGGACAGTTAGTGGCACTGAAGCTTTCTTT. It codes for CAWSRTVSGTEAFF. J is TRBJ1-1 and V is TRBV30; a possible D gene is TRBD1 (6 bases). The V and J ends lost 2 bases and 4 bases respectively, with 14 bases between them. Per germline, CDR1 GTSNPN and CDR2 SVGIG (reference sequence). The CDR3 consists of 14 residues.

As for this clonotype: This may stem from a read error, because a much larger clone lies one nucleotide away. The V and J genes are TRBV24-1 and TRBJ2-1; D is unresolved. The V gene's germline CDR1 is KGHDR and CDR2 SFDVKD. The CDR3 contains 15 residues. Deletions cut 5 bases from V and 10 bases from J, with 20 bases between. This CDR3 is CATSGPRAYRQEQFF. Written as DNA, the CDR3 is TGTGCCACCAGTGGACCGCGAGCTTATAGGCAAGAGCAGTTCTTC.

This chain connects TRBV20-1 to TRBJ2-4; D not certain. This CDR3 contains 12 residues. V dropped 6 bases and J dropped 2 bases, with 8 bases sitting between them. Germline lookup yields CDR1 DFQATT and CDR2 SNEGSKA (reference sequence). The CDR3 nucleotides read TGCAGTGCAAGGATTTCCAAAAACATTCAGTACTTC. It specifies CSARISKNIQYF.

CDR3 loop: CAISNSYEQYF. CDR3 nucleotides: TGTGCCATCAGTAACAGCTACGAGCAGTACTTC. The chain recombines TRBV10-3 with TRBJ2-7; D is undetermined. From germline, CDR1 is ENHRY and CDR2 SYGVKD. The CDR3 has 11 residues. Trimming took off 5 bases at V and 3 bases at J, with 5 bases between the two ends.

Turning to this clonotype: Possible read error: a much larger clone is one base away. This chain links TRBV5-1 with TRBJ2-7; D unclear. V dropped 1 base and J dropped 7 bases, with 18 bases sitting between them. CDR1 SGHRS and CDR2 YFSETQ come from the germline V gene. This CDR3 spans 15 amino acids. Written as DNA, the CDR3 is TGCGCCAGCAGCTTGACATGGGTAGGTCGTAGGGAGCAGTACTTC. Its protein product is CASSLTWVGRREQYF.

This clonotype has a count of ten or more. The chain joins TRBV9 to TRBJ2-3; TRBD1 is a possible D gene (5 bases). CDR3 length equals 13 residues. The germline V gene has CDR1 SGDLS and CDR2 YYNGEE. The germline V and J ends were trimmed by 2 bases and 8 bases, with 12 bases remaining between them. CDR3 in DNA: TGTGCCAGCAGCGTCCTTAGTCAGGGTACGCAGTATTTT. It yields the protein CASSVLSQGTQYF.

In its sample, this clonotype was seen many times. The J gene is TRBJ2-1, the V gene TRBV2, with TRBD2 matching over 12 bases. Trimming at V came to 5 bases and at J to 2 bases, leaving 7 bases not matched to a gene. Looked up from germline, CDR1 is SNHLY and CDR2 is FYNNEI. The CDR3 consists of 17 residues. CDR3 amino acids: CASSPRLAGDPYNEQFF. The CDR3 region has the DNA TGTGCCAGCAGTCCAAGACTAGCGGGGGACCCCTACAATGAGCAGTTCTTC.

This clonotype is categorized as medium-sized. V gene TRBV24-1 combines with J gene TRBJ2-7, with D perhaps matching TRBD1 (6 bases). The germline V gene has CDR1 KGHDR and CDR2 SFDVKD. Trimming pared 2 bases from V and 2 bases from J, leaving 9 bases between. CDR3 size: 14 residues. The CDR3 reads CATSDSGAAYEQYF. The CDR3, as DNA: TGTGCCACCAGTGATTCAGGGGCGGCCTACGAGCAGTACTTC.

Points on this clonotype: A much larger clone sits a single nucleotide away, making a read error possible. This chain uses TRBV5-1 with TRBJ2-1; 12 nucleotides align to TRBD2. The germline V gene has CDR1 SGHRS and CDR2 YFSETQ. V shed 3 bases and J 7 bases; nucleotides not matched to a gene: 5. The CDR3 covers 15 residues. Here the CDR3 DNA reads TGCGCCAGCAGCTCAGTACTAGCGGGGGGAAATGAGCAGTTCTTC. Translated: CASSSVLAGGNEQFF.

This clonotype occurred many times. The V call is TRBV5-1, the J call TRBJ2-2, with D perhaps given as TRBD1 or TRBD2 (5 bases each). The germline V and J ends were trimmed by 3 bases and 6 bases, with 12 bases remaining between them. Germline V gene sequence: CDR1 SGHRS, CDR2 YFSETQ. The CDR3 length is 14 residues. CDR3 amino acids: CASSSLGEPGELFF. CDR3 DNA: TGCGCCAGCAGCTCCTTGGGGGAACCCGGGGAGCTGTTTTTT. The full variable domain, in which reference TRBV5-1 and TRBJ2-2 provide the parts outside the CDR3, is KAGVTQTPRYLIKTRGQQVTLSCSPISGHRSVSWYQQTPGQGLQFLFEYFSETQRNKGNFPGRFSGRQFSNSRSEMNVSTLELGDSALYLCASSSLGEPGELFFGEGSRLTVL.

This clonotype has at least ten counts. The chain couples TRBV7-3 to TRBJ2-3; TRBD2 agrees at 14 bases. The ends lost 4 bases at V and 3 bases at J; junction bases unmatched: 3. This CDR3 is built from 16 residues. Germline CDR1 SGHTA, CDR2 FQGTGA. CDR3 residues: CASSSRLAGGTDTQYF. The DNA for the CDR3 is TGTGCCAGCAGCTCCCGACTAGCGGGGGGGACAGATACGCAGTATTTT.

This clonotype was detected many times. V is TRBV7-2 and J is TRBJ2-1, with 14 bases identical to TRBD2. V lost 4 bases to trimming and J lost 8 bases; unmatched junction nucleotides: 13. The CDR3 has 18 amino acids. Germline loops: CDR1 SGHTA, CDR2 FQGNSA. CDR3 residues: CASSSRASTSGGAYEQFF. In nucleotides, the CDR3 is TGTGCCAGCAGCTCACGAGCGTCGACTAGCGGGGGGGCGTATGAGCAGTTCTTC. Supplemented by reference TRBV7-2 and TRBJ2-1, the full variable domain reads GAGVSQSPSNKVTEKGKDVELRCDPISGHTALYWYRQSLGQGLEFLIYFQGNSAPDKSGLPSDRFSAERTGGSVSTLTIQRTQQEDSAVYLCASSSRASTSGGAYEQFFGPGTRLTVL.

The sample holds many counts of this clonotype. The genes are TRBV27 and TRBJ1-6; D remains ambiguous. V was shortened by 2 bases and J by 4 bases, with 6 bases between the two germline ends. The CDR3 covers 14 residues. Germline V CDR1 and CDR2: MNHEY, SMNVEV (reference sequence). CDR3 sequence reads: CASSLEGYNSPLHF. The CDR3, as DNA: TGTGCCAGCAGTTTAGAAGGGTATAATTCACCCCTCCACTTT.

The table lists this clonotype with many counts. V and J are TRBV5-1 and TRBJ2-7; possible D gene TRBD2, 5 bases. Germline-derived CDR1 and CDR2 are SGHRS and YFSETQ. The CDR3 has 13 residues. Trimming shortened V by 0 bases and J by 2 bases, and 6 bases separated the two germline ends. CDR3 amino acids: CASSLAGTYEQYF. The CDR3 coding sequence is TGCGCCAGCAGCTTGGCCGGGACCTACGAGCAGTACTTC. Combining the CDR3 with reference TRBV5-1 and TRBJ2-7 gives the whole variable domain KAGVTQTPRYLIKTRGQQVTLSCSPISGHRSVSWYQQTPGQGLQFLFEYFSETQRNKGNFPGRFSGRQFSNSRSEMNVSTLELGDSALYLCASSLAGTYEQYFGPGTRLTVT.

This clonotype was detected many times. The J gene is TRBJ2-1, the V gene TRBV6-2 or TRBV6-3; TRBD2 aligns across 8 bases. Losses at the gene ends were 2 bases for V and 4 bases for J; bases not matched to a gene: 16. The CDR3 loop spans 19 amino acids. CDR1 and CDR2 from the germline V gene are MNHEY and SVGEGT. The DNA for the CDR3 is TGTGCCAGCAGTTACCGCCCCCGTTCGGTAGCGGGGTGGTACAATGAGCAGTTCTTC. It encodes CASSYRPRSVAGWYNEQFF.

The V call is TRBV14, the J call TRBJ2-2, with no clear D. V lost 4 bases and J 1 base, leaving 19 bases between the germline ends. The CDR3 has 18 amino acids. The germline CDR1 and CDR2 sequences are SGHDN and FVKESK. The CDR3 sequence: CASSPTFSVHGNTGELFF. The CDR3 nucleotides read TGTGCCAGCAGCCCAACCTTTTCAGTACATGGGAACACCGGGGAGCTGTTTTTT. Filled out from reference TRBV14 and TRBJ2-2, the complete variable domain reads EAGVTQFPSHSVIEKGQTVTLRCDPISGHDNLYWYRRVMGKEIKFLLHFVKESKQDESGMPNNRFLAERTGGTYSTLKVQPAELEDSGVYFCASSPTFSVHGNTGELFFGEGSRLTVL.

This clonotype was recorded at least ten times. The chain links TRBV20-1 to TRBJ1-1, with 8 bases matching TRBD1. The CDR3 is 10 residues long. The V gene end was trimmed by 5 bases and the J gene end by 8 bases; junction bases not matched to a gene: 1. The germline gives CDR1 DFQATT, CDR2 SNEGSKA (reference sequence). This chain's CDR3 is CSARDREAFF. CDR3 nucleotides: TGCAGTGCTCGGGACAGGGAAGCTTTCTTT.

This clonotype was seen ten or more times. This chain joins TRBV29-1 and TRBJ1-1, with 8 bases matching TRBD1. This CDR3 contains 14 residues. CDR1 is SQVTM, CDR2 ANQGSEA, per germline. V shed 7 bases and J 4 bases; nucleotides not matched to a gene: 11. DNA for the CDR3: TGCAGCGCCGATGGGAGAACAGGGGGCACTGAAGCTTTCTTT. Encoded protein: CSADGRTGGTEAFF.

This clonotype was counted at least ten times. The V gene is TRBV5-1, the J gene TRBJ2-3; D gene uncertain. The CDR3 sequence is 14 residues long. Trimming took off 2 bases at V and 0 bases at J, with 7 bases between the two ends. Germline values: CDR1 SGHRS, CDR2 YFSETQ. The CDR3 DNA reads TGCGCCAGCAGCTTCCTAACAAGCACAGATACGCAGTATTTT. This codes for CASSFLTSTDTQYF.

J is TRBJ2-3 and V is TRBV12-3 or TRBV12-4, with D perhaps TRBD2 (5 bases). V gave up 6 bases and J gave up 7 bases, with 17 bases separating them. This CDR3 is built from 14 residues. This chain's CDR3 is CASSMGGGGYTQYF. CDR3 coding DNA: TGTGCCAGCAGCATGGGCGGAGGCGGGTATACGCAGTATTTT.

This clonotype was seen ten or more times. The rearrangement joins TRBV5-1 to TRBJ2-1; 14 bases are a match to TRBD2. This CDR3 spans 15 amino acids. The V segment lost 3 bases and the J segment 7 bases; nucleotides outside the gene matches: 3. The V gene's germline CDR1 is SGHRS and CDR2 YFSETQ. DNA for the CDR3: TGCGCCAGCAGCTCAGGACTAGCGGGGGGAAATGAGCAGTTCTTC. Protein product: CASSSGLAGGNEQFF.

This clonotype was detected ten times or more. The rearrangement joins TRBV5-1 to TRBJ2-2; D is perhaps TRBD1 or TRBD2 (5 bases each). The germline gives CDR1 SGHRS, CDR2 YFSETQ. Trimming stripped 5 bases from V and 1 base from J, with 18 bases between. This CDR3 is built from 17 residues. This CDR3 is CASSIARDGQNTGELFF. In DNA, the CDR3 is TGCGCCAGCAGTATAGCCAGGGACGGCCAGAACACCGGGGAGCTGTTTTTT.

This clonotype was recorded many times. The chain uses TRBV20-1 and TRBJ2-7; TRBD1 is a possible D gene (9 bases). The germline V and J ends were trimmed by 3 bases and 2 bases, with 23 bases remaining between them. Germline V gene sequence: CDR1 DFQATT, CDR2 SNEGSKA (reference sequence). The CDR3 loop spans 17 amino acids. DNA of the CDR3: TGCAGTGCTAGTAACCCAAACAGGGGGCGGGGGGCCTACGAGCAGTACTTC. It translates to CSASNPNRGRGAYEQYF.

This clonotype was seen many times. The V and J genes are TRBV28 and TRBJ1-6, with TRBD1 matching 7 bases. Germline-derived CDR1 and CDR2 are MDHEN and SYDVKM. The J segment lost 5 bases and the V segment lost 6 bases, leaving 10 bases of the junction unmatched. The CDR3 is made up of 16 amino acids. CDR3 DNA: TGTGCCAGCAGACTCGGAGGGACAGCCCATAATTCACCCCTCCACTTT. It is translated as CASRLGGTAHNSPLHF.

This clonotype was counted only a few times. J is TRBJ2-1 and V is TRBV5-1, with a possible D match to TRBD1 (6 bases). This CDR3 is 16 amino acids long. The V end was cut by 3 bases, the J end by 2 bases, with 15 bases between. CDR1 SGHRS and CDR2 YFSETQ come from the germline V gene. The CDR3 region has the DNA TGCGCCAGCAGCTCCCACACAGGGATGGCCTACAATGAGCAGTTCTTC. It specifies CASSSHTGMAYNEQFF.

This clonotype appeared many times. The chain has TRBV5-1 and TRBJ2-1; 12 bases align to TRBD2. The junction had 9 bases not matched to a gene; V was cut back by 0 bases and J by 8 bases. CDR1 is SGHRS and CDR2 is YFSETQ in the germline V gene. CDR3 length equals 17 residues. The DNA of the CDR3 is TGCGCCAGCAGCTTGGCGCTAGCGGGGGGGCTCATCGATGAGCAGTTCTTC. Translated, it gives CASSLALAGGLIDEQFF.

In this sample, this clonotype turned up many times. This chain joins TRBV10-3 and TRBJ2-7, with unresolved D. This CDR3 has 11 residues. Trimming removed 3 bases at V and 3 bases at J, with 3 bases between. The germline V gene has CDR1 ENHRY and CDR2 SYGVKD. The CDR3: CAISDYYEQYF. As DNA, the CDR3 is TGTGCCATCAGTGACTACTACGAGCAGTACTTC.

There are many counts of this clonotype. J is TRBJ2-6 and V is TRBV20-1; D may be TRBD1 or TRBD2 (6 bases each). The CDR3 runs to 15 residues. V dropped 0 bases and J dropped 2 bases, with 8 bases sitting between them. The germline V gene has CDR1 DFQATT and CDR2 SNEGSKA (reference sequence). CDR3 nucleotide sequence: TGCAGTGCTAGAGAGGGGGGCACTGGGGCCAACGTCCTGACTTTC. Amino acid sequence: CSAREGGTGANVLTF.

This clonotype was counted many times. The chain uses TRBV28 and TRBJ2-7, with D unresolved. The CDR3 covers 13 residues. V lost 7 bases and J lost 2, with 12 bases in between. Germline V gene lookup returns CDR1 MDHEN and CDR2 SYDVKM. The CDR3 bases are TGTGCCAGCAAGAGCCCACAACCCTACGAGCAGTACTTC. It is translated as CASKSPQPYEQYF.

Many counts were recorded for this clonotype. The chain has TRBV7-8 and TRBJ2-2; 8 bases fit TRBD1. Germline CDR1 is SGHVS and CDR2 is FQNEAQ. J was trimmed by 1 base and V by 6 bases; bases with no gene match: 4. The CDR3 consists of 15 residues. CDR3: CASRKGTGNTGELFF. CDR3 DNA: TGTGCCAGCAGAAAAGGGACAGGGAACACCGGGGAGCTGTTTTTT. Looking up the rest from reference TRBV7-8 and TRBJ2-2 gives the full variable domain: GAGVSQSPRYKVAKRGQDVALRCDPISGHVSLFWYQQALGQGPEFLTYFQNEAQLDKSGLPSDRFFAERPEGSVSTLKIQRTQQEDSAVYLCASRKGTGNTGELFFGEGSRLTVL.